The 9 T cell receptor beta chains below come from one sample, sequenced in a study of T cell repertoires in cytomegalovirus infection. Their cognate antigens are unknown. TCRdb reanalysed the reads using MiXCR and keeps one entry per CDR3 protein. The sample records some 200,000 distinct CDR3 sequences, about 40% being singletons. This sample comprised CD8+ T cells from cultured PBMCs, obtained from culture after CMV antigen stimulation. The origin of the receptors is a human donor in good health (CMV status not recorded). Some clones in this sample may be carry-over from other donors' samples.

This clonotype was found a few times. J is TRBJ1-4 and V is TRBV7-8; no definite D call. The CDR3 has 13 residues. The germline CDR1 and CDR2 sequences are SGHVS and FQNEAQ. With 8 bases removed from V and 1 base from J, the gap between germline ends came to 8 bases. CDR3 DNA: TGTGCCAGCGGGGTGGAAACTAATGAAAAACTGTTTTTT. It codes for CASGVETNEKLFF.

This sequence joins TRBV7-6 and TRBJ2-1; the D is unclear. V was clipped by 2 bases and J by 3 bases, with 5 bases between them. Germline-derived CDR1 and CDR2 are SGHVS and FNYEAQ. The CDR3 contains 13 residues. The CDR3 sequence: CASSLPYYNEQFF. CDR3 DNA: TGTGCCAGCAGCTTACCCTACTACAATGAGCAGTTCTTC.

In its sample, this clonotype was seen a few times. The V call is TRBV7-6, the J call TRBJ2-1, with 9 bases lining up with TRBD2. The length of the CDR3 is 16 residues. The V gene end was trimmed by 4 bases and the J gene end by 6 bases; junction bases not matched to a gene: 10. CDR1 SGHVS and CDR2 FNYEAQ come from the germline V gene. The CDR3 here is CASSSTGTSSLNEQFF. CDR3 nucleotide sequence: TGTGCCAGCAGCTCGACCGGGACTAGCTCTCTCAATGAGCAGTTCTTC.

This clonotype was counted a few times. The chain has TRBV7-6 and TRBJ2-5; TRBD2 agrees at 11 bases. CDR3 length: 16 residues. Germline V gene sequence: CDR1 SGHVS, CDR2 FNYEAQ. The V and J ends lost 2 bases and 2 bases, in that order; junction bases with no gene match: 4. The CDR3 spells CASSLKTSGVQETQYF. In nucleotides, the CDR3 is TGTGCCAGCAGCTTAAAGACTAGCGGGGTACAAGAGACCCAGTACTTC.

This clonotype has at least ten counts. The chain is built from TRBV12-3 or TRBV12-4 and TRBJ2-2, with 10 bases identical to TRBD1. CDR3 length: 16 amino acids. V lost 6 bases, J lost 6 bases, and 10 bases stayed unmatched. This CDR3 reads CASSRRDRGNPGELFF. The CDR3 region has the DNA TGTGCCAGCAGCCGCAGGGACAGGGGTAATCCCGGGGAGCTGTTTTTT.

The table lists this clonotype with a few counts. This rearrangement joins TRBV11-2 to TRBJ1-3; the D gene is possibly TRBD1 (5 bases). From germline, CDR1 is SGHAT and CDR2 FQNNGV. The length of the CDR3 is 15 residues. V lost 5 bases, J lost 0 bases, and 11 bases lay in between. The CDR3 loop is CASSLGRNSGNTIYF. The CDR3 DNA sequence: TGTGCCAGCAGCCTGGGACGGAACTCTGGAAACACCATATATTTT.

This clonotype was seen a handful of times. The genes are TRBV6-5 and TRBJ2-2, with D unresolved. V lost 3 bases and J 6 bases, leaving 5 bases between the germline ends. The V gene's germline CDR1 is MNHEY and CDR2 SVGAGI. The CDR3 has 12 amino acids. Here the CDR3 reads CASSYYAGELFF. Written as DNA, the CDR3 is TGTGCCAGCAGTTATTATGCCGGGGAGCTGTTTTTT.

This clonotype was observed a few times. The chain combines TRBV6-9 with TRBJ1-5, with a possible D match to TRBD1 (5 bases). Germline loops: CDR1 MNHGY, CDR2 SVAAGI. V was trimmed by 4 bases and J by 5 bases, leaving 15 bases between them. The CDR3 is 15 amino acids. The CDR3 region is CASSWFQGIDQPQHF. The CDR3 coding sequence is TGTGCCAGCAGTTGGTTCCAGGGTATCGATCAGCCCCAGCATTTT.

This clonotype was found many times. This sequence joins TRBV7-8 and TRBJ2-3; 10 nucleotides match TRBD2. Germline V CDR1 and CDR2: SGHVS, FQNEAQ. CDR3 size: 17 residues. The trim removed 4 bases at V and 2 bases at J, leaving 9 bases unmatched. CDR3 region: CASSSTSSGRVTDTQYF. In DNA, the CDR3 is TGTGCCAGCAGCTCGACCTCTAGCGGGAGAGTCACAGATACGCAGTATTTT.